This T cell receptor (beta chain) came from a study of technical replicates of blood from a handful of donors. The protocol was immunoSEQ multiplex PCR, while the TCRdb copy is restricted to in-frame clones and leaves out a portion. The repertoire includes about 73,000 clones, approximately 93% of them detected once, and approximately 0.27% sits in the top ten. This CDR3 has 15 amino acids. Germline CDR1 SGHRS, CDR2 YFSETQ. V lost 4 bases and J lost 6; bases outside the gene matches: 10. The receptor comes from a human donor in good health. The V gene is TRBV5-1, the J gene TRBJ2-1; TRBD2 aligns across 7 bases. The sequencing input was T cells isolated from PBMCs. CDR3 DNA sequence: TGCGCCAGCAGCCTAGCTGGGGGGGGTAGCAATGAGCAGTTCTTC. This gives the protein CASSLAGGGSNEQFF.